These 5 T cell receptor beta chains were sequenced from one sample in a study of T cell responses to AZD1222 COVID-19 vaccine. Sequencing used immunoSEQ multiplex PCR; TCRdb keeps in-frame clones, though not all of them. The sample carries more than 85,000 clones, around 80% recorded once. The sequences come from peripheral blood, collected on day 0 of AZD1222 vaccination. All receptors derive from an adult in good health.

The chain uses TRBV6-2 or TRBV6-3 and TRBJ1-2; no clear D. The CDR3 has 14 amino acids. Deletions cut 6 bases from V and 0 bases from J, with 11 bases between. CDR1 is MNHEY and CDR2 is SVGEGT in the germline V gene. For the CDR3, the DNA is TGTGCCAGCAGCCTTCGGATCGCTAACTATGGCTACACCTTC. Amino acid sequence: CASSLRIANYGYTF.

The V gene is TRBV9, the J gene TRBJ1-6; the match to TRBD1 covers 10 bases. V lost 4 bases and J lost 9; bases outside the gene matches: 10. Germline V lookup: CDR1 SGDLS, CDR2 YYNGEE. The CDR3 runs 16 residues. The CDR3 is CASSSTSTGGLSPLHF. In DNA form, the CDR3 reads TGTGCCAGCAGCTCGACGTCGACAGGGGGCCTTTCACCCCTCCACTTT.

The chain links TRBV7-9 to TRBJ1-3, with D tentatively TRBD1 (5 bases). V lost 1 base to trimming and J lost 5 bases, with 9 bases between them. Germline CDR1 is SEHNR and CDR2 is FQNEAQ (reference sequence). CDR3 length: 14 residues. The CDR3 is CASSLGQPRNTIYF. The CDR3 bases are TGTGCCAGCAGCTTAGGACAGCCCCGAAACACCATATATTTT. The entire variable domain, with the rest obtained from reference TRBV7-9 and TRBJ1-3, is as follows: DTGVSQNPRHKITKRGQNVTFRCDPISEHNRLYWYRQTLGQGPEFLTYFQNEAQLEKSRLLSDRFSAERPKGSFSTLEIQRTEQGDSAMYLCASSLGQPRNTIYFGEGSWLTVV.

The chain uses TRBV7-2 and TRBJ1-2; tentatively, D is TRBD1 (5 bases). V dropped 1 base and J dropped 8 bases, with 11 bases sitting between them. This CDR3 region has 13 residues. CDR1 and CDR2 (germline): SGHTA, FQGNSA. The CDR3 DNA reads TGTGCCAGCAGCTTAGAGGGGCTAAGGGGCTACACCTTC. Amino acid sequence: CASSLEGLRGYTF. Together with reference TRBV7-2 and TRBJ1-2, the CDR3 gives the full variable domain: GAGVSQSPSNKVTEKGKDVELRCDPISGHTALYWYRQSLGQGLEFLIYFQGNSAPDKSGLPSDRFSAERTGGSVSTLTIQRTQQEDSAVYLCASSLEGLRGYTFGSGTRLTVV.

The chain is built from TRBV2 and TRBJ2-3; the D is unclear. CDR3 length: 13 amino acids. V gave up 7 bases and J gave up 1 base, with 9 bases separating them. Per the germline V gene, CDR1 is SNHLY and CDR2 is FYNNEI. CDR3 nucleotides: TGTGCCAGCACGGTAATCGGCACAGATACGCAGTATTTT. This sequence encodes CASTVIGTDTQYF. Complete variable domain (other parts from reference TRBV2 and TRBJ2-3): EPEVTQTPSHQVTQMGQEVILRCVPISNHLYFYWYRQILGQKVEFLVSFYNNEISEKSEIFDDQFSVERPDGSNFTLKIRSTKLEDSAMYFCASTVIGTDTQYFGPGTRLTVL.